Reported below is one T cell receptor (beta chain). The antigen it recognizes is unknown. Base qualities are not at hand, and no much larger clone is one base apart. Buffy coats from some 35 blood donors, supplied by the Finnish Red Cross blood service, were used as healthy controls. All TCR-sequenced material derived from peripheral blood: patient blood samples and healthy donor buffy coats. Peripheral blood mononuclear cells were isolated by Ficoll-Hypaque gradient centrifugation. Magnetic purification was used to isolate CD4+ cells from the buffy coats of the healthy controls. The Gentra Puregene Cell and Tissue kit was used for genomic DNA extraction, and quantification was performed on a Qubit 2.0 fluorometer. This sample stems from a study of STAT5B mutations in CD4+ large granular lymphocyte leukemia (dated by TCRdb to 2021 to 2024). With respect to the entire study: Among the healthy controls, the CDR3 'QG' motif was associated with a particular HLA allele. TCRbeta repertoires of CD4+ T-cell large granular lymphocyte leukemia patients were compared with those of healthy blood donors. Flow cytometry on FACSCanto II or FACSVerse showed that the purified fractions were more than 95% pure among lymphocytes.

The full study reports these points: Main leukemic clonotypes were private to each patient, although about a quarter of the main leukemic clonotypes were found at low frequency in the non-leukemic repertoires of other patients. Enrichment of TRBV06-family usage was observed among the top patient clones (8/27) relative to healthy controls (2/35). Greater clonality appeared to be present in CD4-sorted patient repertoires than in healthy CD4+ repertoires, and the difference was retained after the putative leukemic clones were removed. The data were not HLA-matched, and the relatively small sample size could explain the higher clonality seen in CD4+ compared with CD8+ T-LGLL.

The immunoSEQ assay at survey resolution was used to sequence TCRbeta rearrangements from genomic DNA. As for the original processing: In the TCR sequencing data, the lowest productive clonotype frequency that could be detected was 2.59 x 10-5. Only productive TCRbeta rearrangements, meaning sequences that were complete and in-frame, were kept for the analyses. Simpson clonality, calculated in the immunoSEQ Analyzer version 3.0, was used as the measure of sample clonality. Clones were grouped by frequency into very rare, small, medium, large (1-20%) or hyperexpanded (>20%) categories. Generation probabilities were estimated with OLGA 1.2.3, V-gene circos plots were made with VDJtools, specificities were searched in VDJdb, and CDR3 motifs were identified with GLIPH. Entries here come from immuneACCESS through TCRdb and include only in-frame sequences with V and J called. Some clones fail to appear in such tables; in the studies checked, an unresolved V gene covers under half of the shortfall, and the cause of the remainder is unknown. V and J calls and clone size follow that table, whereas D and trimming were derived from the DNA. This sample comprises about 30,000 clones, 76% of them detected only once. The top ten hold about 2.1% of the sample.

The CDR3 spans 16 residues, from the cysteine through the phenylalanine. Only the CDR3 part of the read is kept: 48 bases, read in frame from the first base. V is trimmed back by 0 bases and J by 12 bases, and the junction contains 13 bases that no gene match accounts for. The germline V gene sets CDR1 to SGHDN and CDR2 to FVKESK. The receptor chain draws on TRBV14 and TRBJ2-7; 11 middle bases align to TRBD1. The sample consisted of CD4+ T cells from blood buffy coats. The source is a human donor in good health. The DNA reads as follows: TGTGCCAGCAGCCAAGATCCAGGACAGGGGGCGTCAATTCCGTACTTC. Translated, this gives CASSQDPGQGASIPYF.